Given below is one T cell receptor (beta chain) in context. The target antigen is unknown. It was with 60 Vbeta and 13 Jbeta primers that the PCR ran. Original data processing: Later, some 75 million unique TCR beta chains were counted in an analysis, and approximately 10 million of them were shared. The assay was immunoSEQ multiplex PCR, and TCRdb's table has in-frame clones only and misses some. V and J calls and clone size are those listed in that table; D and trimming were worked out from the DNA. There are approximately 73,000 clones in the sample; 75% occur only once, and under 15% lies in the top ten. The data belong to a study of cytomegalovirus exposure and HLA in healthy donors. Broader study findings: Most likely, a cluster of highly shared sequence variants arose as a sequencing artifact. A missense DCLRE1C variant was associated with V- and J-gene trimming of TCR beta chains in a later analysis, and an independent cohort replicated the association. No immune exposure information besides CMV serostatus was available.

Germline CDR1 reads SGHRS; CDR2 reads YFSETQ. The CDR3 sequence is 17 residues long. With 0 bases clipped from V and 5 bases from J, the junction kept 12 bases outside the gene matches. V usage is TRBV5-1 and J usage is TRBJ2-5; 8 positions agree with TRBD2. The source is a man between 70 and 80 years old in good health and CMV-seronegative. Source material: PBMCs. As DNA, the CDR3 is TGCGCCAGCAGCTTGGGGTCGAGGAGCGGGGGAGAGGAGACCCAGTACTTC. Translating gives CASSLGSRSGGEETQYF. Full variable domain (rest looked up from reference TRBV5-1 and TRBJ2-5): KAGVTQTPRYLIKTRGQQVTLSCSPISGHRSVSWYQQTPGQGLQFLFEYFSETQRNKGNFPGRFSGRQFSNSRSEMNVSTLELGDSALYLCASSLGSRSGGEETQYFGPGTRLLVL.